The sequence of this T cell receptor (beta chain) was determined in a study of PD-1 blockade in classical Hodgkin lymphoma. Each and every patient relapsed after autologous stem cell transplantation, and patients got differing brentuximab vedotin exposure. With respect to this clone: No antigen is known for it.

Using immunoSEQ multiplex PCR, the repertoire was profiled, and TCRdb retains in-frame clones only, with some absent. The sample lists under 15,000 clones; 80% to 85% were seen once. General study findings and limits: In CD4+ cells, TCR diversity went up significantly by C4D1, but in CD8+ cells it did not. Nivolumab starters within 1 year of ASCT were excluded. Newly diagnosed patients reportedly had lower baseline TCR diversity than healthy donors.

CDR1 is MGHDK and CDR2 is SYGVNS in the germline V gene. The CDR3 extends over 13 amino acids. V shed 3 bases and J shed 11 bases, with 16 bases lying between them. This chain joins TRBV25-1 and TRBJ2-5, with D perhaps assigned TRBD1 or TRBD2 (5 bases each). This clonotype was obtained from a human donor with classical Hodgkin lymphoma. Sequencing used peripheral blood mononuclear cells (PBMCs), obtained at baseline. This CDR3 is CASSEQGTREQYF. The CDR3 DNA sequence: TGTGCCAGCAGTGAGCAAGGGACGAGGGAGCAGTACTTC.